The T cell receptor beta chain described here comes from a study of T cell clusters in autoimmune cytopenias. In the case of this clonotype: Antigen unknown.

TRB was amplified by touch-down multiplex PCR, primer pools A and B combined. No DNA is given; TCRdb re-called the multiplex PCR reads and lists each CDR3 protein once. This sample contains roughly 6,500 distinct CDR3 sequences. TRB amplification used approximately 270 ng of peripheral blood genomic DNA. General study findings and limits: Physiological T cell clusters of healthy donors were apparently absent in primary autoimmune cytopenia patients.

A further study also used this sample, focusing on T cell repertoires in aging, cancer and after chemotherapy. Turning to that study: Compared with age-matched healthy donors, untreated hematological or solid cancer patients showed higher blood TCR clonality. Across the chemotherapy interval, each cancer cohort showed higher median generation probability, suggesting thymic rebound.

Sequenced: peripheral blood. The clonotype comes from a human donor in good health.

The CDR3: CASSPPAGTYQETQYF. The chain links TRBV5-6 to TRBJ2-5; as DNA is missing, the TRBD2 call by TCRdb cannot be tested. Germline CDR1 is SGHDT and CDR2 is YYEEEE. There are 16 residues in the CDR3.